The 28 T cell receptor beta chains below come from one sample, sequenced in a study of shared T cell receptors in the human thymus. Clones were sequenced by immunoSEQ multiplex PCR, and TCRdb holds only the in-frame ones, with some missing. The sample carries about 500,000 clones, about 84% recorded once. Another study also made use of these data, one on human thymus T cells.

The sequencing sample was made of thymocytes. The receptors originated from a boy in the first two years of life with a congenital heart defect.

J is TRBJ2-7 and V is TRBV7-2; 13 nucleotides align to TRBD2. CDR3 length: 16 amino acids. J lost 2 bases, V lost 1 base, and 2 bases had no gene match. Germline values: CDR1 SGHTA, CDR2 FQGNSA. CDR3 coding DNA: TGTGCCAGCAGCTTAGAGGGGACTAGCGGGACCTACGAGCAGTACTTC. Translated: CASSLEGTSGTYEQYF.

V usage is TRBV18 and J usage is TRBJ1-5, with D perhaps matching TRBD1 (5 bases). Trimming took 2 bases from V and 2 from J, leaving 7 bases between them. Germline CDR1 reads KGHSH; CDR2 reads LQKENI. The CDR3 covers 14 residues. CDR3 in amino acids: CASSPATGNQPQHF. The CDR3 DNA reads as TGTGCCAGCTCACCAGCGACAGGCAATCAGCCCCAGCATTTT.

The rearrangement uses TRBV27 and TRBJ2-7; tentative D call: TRBD1 (6 bases). CDR1 is MNHEY and CDR2 is SMNVEV in the germline V gene (reference sequence). The length of the CDR3 is 16 residues. V lost 2 bases, J lost 3 bases, and 17 bases lay in between. CDR3 protein: CASSLGKGGHHYEQYF. In DNA form, the CDR3 reads TGTGCCAGCAGTTTAGGGAAAGGGGGACATCACTACGAGCAGTACTTC.

V and J are TRBV4-1 and TRBJ2-1, with a possible D match to TRBD2 (6 bases). With 1 base removed from V and 12 bases from J, the gap between germline ends came to 10 bases. The CDR3 has 12 amino acids. CDR1 and CDR2 from the germline V gene are MGHRA and YSYEKL. CDR3 sequence: CASSQGNGGQFF. As DNA, the CDR3 is TGCGCCAGCAGCCAAGGGAACGGGGGGCAGTTCTTC.

The chain uses TRBV4-1 and TRBJ2-1, with D maybe TRBD2 (5 bases). Germline V gene data show CDR1 as MGHRA and CDR2 as YSYEKL. Trimming took 1 base from V and 3 from J, leaving 16 bases between them. This CDR3 is 17 amino acids long. CDR3 protein: CASSQAHHPRVYNEQFF. In nucleotides, the CDR3 is TGCGCCAGCAGCCAAGCCCACCATCCGAGGGTCTACAATGAGCAGTTCTTC.

There are a few counts of this clone. J is TRBJ2-1 and V is TRBV5-3, with TRBD2 matching 7 bases. TRBV5-3 is annotated as an ORF whose role is uncertain. The junction had 9 bases not matched to a gene; V was cut back by 0 bases and J by 0 bases. This CDR3 spans 18 amino acids. The CDR3 region is CARSLVGLAVISYNEQFF. The CDR3 DNA follows: TGTGCCAGAAGCTTGGTCGGGCTAGCGGTGATCTCCTACAATGAGCAGTTCTTC.

J is TRBJ2-5 and V is TRBV11-2; 8 nucleotides match TRBD2. Germline lookup yields CDR1 SGHAT and CDR2 FQNNGV. J lost 2 bases, V lost 1 base, and 9 bases had no gene match. This CDR3 is 17 amino acids long. The CDR3 spells CASSLGPILADQETQYF. The CDR3, as DNA: TGTGCCAGCAGCTTAGGGCCCATACTAGCGGATCAAGAGACCCAGTACTTC. Drawing the rest from reference TRBV11-2 and TRBJ2-5, the complete variable domain is EAGVAQSPRYKIIEKRQSVAFWCNPISGHATLYWYQQILGQGPKLLIQFQNNGVVDDSQLPKDRFSAERLKGVDSTLKIQPAKLEDSAVYLCASSLGPILADQETQYFGPGTRLLVL.

In this sample, this clone turned up once. The chain combines TRBV6-1 with TRBJ1-4, with 7 bases identical to TRBD1. The ends lost 5 bases at V and 4 bases at J; junction bases unmatched: 7. CDR3 size: 15 residues. From germline, CDR1 is MNHNS and CDR2 SASEGT. This chain's CDR3 is CASSRGRDSNEKLFF. As DNA, the CDR3 is TGTGCCAGCAGTAGGGGAAGGGACAGTAATGAAAAACTGTTTTTT.

As DNA, the CDR3 is TGTGCCAGCTCCCCCGGGGTTGTGCTGACGACCTACAATGAGCAGTTCTTC. Translated, it gives CASSPGVVLTTYNEQFF. The genes are TRBV18 and TRBJ2-1; maybe TRBD2 (5 bases). The CDR3 covers 17 residues. The germline V and J ends were trimmed by 6 bases and 2 bases, with 20 bases remaining between them. Germline values: CDR1 KGHSH, CDR2 LQKENI.

This clone has only one observation. This sample includes further DNA sequences coding for the same CDR3. V gene TRBV2 combines with J gene TRBJ2-7; TRBD2 aligns across 14 bases. The trim removed 4 bases at V and 3 bases at J, leaving 5 bases unmatched. The CDR3 covers 16 residues. The germline CDR1 and CDR2 sequences are SNHLY and FYNNEI. This chain's CDR3 is CASSAGTSGSVYEQYF. The CDR3 region has the DNA TGTGCCAGCAGTGCCGGGACTAGCGGGAGTGTCTACGAGCAGTACTTC.

This sequence joins TRBV7-2 and TRBJ2-2, with D uncertain. There are 12 residues in the CDR3. Germline V gene sequence: CDR1 SGHTA, CDR2 FQGNSA. Trimming shortened V by 5 bases and J by 7 bases, and 8 bases separated the two germline ends. The CDR3 reads CASSLLRGELFF. The CDR3 region has the DNA TGTGCCAGCAGCCTTCTGCGCGGGGAGCTGTTTTTT.

This chain links TRBV6-5 with TRBJ2-1, with 12 bases fitting TRBD2. V was pared by 6 bases and J by 6 bases, with 6 bases of the junction left unmatched. This CDR3 is built from 15 residues. The V gene's germline CDR1 is MNHEY and CDR2 SVGAGI. The CDR3 DNA reads TGTGCCAGCAGCCCCGGACTAGCGGGATGCAATGAGCAGTTCTTC. Its translation is CASSPGLAGCNEQFF.

This clone was counted a few times. In the same sample, other DNA sequences code for this CDR3. The chain recombines TRBV10-3 with TRBJ2-7; D is perhaps TRBD2 (6 bases). The CDR3 sequence is 15 residues long. Trimming removed 10 bases at V and 5 bases at J, with 24 bases between. The germline V gene encodes CDR1 ENHRY and CDR2 SYGVKD. CDR3 residues: CASRVEGASLNEQYF. The CDR3 nucleotides read TGTGCCAGCCGCGTGGAGGGTGCGAGTCTGAACGAGCAGTACTTC.

This sequence joins TRBV4-3 and TRBJ2-7; TRBD1 agrees at 9 bases. The germline V gene encodes CDR1 LGHNA and CDR2 YSLEER. The CDR3 length is 15 residues. J lost 5 bases, V lost 1 base, and 6 bases had no gene match. CDR3 residues: CASSQVSDRGHEQYF. The CDR3 nucleotides read TGCGCCAGCAGCCAAGTTTCGGACAGGGGACACGAGCAGTACTTC.

This clone was seen once. CDR3 sequence (DNA): TGTGCCAGCAGTCCCCCGCCAAAATCGGGGACAGACTATAGCAATCAGCCCCAGCATTTT. This gives the protein CASSPPPKSGTDYSNQPQHF. This chain uses TRBV27 with TRBJ1-5; 7 positions match TRBD1. The V gene end was trimmed by 5 bases and the J gene end by 0 bases; junction bases not matched to a gene: 19. The CDR3 has 20 amino acids. The germline V gene has CDR1 MNHEY and CDR2 SMNVEV (reference sequence).

The rearrangement uses TRBV28 and TRBJ2-1; 7 positions agree with TRBD1. V was pared by 6 bases and J by 3 bases, with 11 bases of the junction left unmatched. Germline V gene sequence: CDR1 MDHEN, CDR2 SYDVKM. This CDR3 spans 16 amino acids. CDR3 region: CASSPQGQFLYNEQFF. As DNA, the CDR3 is TGTGCCAGCAGCCCCCAGGGACAGTTTCTCTACAATGAGCAGTTCTTC.

The chain employs TRBV2 and TRBJ2-7; TRBD2 matches 10 bases. J was trimmed by 4 bases and V by 5 bases; bases with no gene match: 8. The CDR3 extends over 15 amino acids. Germline V gives CDR1 SNHLY, CDR2 FYNNEI. CDR3 bases: TGTGCCAGCAGTTGGCCTAGCGGGAGCGAATACGAGCAGTACTTC. Translated: CASSWPSGSEYEQYF. The whole variable domain, filled in from reference TRBV2 and TRBJ2-7, reads EPEVTQTPSHQVTQMGQEVILRCVPISNHLYFYWYRQILGQKVEFLVSFYNNEISEKSEIFDDQFSVERPDGSNFTLKIRSTKLEDSAMYFCASSWPSGSEYEQYFGPGTRLTVT.

This clone has only one observation. The V call is TRBV29-1, the J call TRBJ1-2; D remains unclear. This CDR3 contains 13 residues. Germline-derived CDR1 and CDR2 are SQVTM and ANQGSEA. Trimming took 1 base from V and 8 from J, leaving 14 bases between them. The CDR3 region has the DNA TGCAGCGTTGAAGGCCCCGGGTCCACGGGCTACACCTTC. Translating it yields CSVEGPGSTGYTF. Full variable domain (rest looked up from reference TRBV29-1 and TRBJ1-2): SAVISQKPSRDICQRGTSLTIQCQVDSQVTMMFWYRQQPGQSLTLIATANQGSEATYESGFVIDKFPISRPNLTFSTLTVSNMSPEDSSIYLCSVEGPGSTGYTFGSGTRLTVV.

This clone turned up a few times. The genes are TRBV12-5 and TRBJ2-2, with D uncertain. The CDR3 length is 11 residues. V lost 5 bases and J 7 bases, leaving 5 bases between the germline ends. Looked up from germline, CDR1 is LGHNT and CDR2 is FRNRAP. CDR3 loop: CASGTDGELFF. As DNA, the CDR3 is TGTGCTAGTGGTACTGACGGGGAGCTGTTTTTT.

This clone was detected once. The chain is built from TRBV12-5 and TRBJ1-1; 8 nucleotides agree with TRBD1. V gave up 4 bases and J gave up 10 bases; unmatched junction bases: 11. Germline CDR1 and CDR2: LGHNT and FRNRAP. This CDR3 contains 14 residues. The CDR3 DNA reads as TGTGCTAGTGGTTCGACGGACAGGGATTCAATAGCTTTCTTT. This sequence encodes CASGSTDRDSIAFF. The entire variable domain, with the rest obtained from reference TRBV12-5 and TRBJ1-1, is as follows: DARVTQTPRHKVTEMGQEVTMRCQPILGHNTVFWYRQTMMQGLELLAYFRNRAPLDDSGMPKDRFSAEMPDATLATLKIQPSEPRDSAVYFCASGSTDRDSIAFFGQGTRLTVV.

The V call is TRBV19, the J call TRBJ1-4; D may be TRBD1 (6 bases). Germline values: CDR1 LNHDA, CDR2 SQIVND (reference sequence). Between the trimmed V and J ends, which lost 5 bases and 0 bases, there was a span of 13 bases. CDR3 length: 16 residues. CDR3 residues: CASSAHRDTTNEKLFF. The CDR3 nucleotides read TGTGCCAGTAGTGCCCACAGGGACACAACTAATGAAAAACTGTTTTTT.

The genes are TRBV29-1 and TRBJ2-3, with 11 bases that match TRBD2. Germline CDR1 SQVTM, CDR2 ANQGSEA. The length of the CDR3 is 17 residues. The J segment lost 4 bases and the V segment lost 6 bases, leaving 15 bases of the junction unmatched. The CDR3 is CSVERTSGSSTPDTQYF. CDR3 nucleotide sequence: TGCAGCGTGGAGAGGACTAGCGGGTCCTCCACCCCAGATACGCAGTATTTT.

The CDR3 coding sequence is TGTGCCAGCGGGGGACTAGCGGGAGCAATCGGGGAGCTGTTTTTT. This codes for CASGGLAGAIGELFF. The chain recombines TRBV4-2 with TRBJ2-2; 14 bases align to TRBD2. CDR3 length: 15 residues. J was trimmed by 7 bases and V by 8 bases; bases with no gene match: 6. CDR1 is LGHNA and CDR2 is YNFKEQ in the germline V gene.

The chain recombines TRBV5-1 with TRBJ2-3, with 9 bases matching TRBD2. The CDR3 contains 15 residues. The germline gives CDR1 SGHRS, CDR2 YFSETQ. V was pared by 3 bases and J by 6 bases, with 8 bases of the junction left unmatched. DNA for the CDR3: TGCGCCAGCAGCTCGGCGGCGGGAGGGAGGGATACGCAGTATTTT. It yields the protein CASSSAAGGRDTQYF.

The DNA for the CDR3 is TGTGCCAGCTCACCAGAGTTTAGGGGCGGTTCCTCCTACGAGCAGTACTTC. As protein: CASSPEFRGGSSYEQYF. V and J are TRBV18 and TRBJ2-7, with TRBD1 as a possible D gene (5 bases). This CDR3 region has 17 residues. V was cut by 2 bases and J by 0 bases, with 17 bases left in between. CDR1 KGHSH and CDR2 LQKENI come from the germline V gene. The variable domain in full, with the rest retrieved from reference TRBV18 and TRBJ2-7, is NAGVMQNPRHLVRRRGQEARLRCSPMKGHSHVYWYRQLPEEGLKFMVYLQKENIIDESGMPKERFSAEFPKEGPSILRIQQVVRGDSAAYFCASSPEFRGGSSYEQYFGPGTRLTVT.

The V call is TRBV18, the J call TRBJ1-2; perhaps TRBD1 as D (5 bases). There are 16 residues in the CDR3. Germline-derived CDR1 and CDR2 are KGHSH and LQKENI. Between the trimmed V and J ends, which lost 6 bases and 1 base, there was a span of 18 bases. The CDR3: CASSPSGTASNYGYTF. The CDR3, as DNA: TGTGCCAGCTCCCCCAGCGGGACGGCCAGTAACTATGGCTACACCTTC.

The chain couples TRBV7-8 to TRBJ2-1, with a tentative D call TRBD2 (6 bases). Germline assignment: CDR1 SGHVS and CDR2 FQNEAQ. The length of the CDR3 is 11 residues. Trimming removed 4 bases from V and 12 bases from J, with 10 bases in between. Here the CDR3 reads CASSYGEAQFF. The CDR3 DNA reads TGTGCCAGCAGCTACGGGGAGGCGCAGTTCTTC.

This CDR3 is CASSPDRGRLDEQYF. As DNA, the CDR3 is TGTGCCAGCAGCCCAGACAGGGGGCGTCTTGACGAGCAGTACTTC. This sequence joins TRBV6-5 and TRBJ2-7; 10 bases fit TRBD1. V lost 6 bases to trimming and J lost 5 bases; unmatched junction nucleotides: 10. Germline V gene lookup returns CDR1 MNHEY and CDR2 SVGAGI. The CDR3 spans 15 residues.